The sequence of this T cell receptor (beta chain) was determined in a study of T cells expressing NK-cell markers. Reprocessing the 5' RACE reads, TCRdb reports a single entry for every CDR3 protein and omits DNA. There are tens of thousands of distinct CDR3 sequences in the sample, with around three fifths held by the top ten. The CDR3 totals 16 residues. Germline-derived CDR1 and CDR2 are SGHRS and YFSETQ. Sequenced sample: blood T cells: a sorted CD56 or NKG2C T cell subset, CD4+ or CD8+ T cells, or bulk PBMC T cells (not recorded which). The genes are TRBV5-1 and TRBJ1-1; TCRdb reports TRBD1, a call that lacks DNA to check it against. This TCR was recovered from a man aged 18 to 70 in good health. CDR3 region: CASSFGTGTMNTEAFF. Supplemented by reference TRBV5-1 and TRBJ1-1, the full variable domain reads KAGVTQTPRYLIKTRGQQVTLSCSPISGHRSVSWYQQTPGQGLQFLFEYFSETQRNKGNFPGRFSGRQFSNSRSEMNVSTLELGDSALYLCASSFGTGTMNTEAFFGQGTRLTVV.